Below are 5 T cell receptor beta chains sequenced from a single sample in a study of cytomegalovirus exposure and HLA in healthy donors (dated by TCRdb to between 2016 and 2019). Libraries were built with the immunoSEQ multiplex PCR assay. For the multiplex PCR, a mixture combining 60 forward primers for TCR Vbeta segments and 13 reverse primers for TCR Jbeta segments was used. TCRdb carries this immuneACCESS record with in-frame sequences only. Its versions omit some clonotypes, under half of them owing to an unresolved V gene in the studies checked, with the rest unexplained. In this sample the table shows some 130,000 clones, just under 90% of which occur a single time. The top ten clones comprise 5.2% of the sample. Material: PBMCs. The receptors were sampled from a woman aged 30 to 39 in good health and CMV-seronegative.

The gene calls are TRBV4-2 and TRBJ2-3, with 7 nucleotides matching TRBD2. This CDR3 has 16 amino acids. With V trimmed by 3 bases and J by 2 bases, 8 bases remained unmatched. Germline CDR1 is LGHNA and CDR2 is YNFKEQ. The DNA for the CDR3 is TGTGCCAGCAGCCACGGTCTAGCGGAAACCACAGATACGCAGTATTTT. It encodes CASSHGLAETTDTQYF.

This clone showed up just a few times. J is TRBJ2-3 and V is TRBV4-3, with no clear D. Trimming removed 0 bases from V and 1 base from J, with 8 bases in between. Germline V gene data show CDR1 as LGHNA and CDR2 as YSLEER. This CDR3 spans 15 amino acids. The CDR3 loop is CASSQDPLGTDTQYF. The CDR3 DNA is TGCGCCAGCAGCCAAGATCCCCTTGGCACAGATACGCAGTATTTT.

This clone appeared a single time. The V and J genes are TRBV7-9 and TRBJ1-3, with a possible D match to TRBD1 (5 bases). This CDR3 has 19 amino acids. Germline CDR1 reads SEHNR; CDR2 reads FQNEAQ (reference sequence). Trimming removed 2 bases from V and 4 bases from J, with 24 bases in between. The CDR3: CASSLLGGKGVHVGNTIYF. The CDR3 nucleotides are TGTGCCAGCAGCTTATTGGGGGGAAAAGGCGTCCATGTCGGAAACACCATATATTTT.

DNA of the CDR3: TGTGCCTGGAGTGTAGTGGGGACTCTGAGCTACACCTTC. This gives the protein CAWSVVGTLSYTF. The V and J genes are TRBV30 and TRBJ1-2, with D possibly matching TRBD1 (5 bases). The CDR3 consists of 13 residues. Germline V gene data show CDR1 as GTSNPN and CDR2 as SVGIG (reference sequence). V was shortened by 0 bases and J by 9 bases, with 14 bases between the two germline ends.

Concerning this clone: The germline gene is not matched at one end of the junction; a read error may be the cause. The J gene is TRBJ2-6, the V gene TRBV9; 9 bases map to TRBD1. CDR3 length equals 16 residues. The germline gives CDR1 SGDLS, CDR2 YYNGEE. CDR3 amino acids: CASSLGTGRGVNVLTF. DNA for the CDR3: TGTGCCAGCAGCCTCGGGACAGGGCGTGGGGTCAACGTCCTGACTTTC.